Listed here is a single T cell receptor (beta chain). This sample stems from a study of blood T cell repertoires in COVID-19. Profiled with immunoSEQ multiplex PCR; TCRdb holds only in-frame clones, not every one. The sample includes about 160,000 clones, 90% to 95% of them seen just once. This CDR3 contains 15 residues. Germline CDR1 SGHVS, CDR2 FQNEAQ. After removal of 7 bases from V and 4 bases from J, the junction contained 7 bases not matched to a gene. The chain recombines TRBV7-8 with TRBJ2-3, with TRBD2 matching over 11 bases. The clonotype comes from a woman in her forties or fifties with acute or convalescent COVID-19. Input material: peripheral blood. The CDR3 is CASIKLAGEADTQYF. CDR3 sequence (DNA): TGTGCCAGCATAAAACTAGCGGGAGAAGCAGATACGCAGTATTTT.